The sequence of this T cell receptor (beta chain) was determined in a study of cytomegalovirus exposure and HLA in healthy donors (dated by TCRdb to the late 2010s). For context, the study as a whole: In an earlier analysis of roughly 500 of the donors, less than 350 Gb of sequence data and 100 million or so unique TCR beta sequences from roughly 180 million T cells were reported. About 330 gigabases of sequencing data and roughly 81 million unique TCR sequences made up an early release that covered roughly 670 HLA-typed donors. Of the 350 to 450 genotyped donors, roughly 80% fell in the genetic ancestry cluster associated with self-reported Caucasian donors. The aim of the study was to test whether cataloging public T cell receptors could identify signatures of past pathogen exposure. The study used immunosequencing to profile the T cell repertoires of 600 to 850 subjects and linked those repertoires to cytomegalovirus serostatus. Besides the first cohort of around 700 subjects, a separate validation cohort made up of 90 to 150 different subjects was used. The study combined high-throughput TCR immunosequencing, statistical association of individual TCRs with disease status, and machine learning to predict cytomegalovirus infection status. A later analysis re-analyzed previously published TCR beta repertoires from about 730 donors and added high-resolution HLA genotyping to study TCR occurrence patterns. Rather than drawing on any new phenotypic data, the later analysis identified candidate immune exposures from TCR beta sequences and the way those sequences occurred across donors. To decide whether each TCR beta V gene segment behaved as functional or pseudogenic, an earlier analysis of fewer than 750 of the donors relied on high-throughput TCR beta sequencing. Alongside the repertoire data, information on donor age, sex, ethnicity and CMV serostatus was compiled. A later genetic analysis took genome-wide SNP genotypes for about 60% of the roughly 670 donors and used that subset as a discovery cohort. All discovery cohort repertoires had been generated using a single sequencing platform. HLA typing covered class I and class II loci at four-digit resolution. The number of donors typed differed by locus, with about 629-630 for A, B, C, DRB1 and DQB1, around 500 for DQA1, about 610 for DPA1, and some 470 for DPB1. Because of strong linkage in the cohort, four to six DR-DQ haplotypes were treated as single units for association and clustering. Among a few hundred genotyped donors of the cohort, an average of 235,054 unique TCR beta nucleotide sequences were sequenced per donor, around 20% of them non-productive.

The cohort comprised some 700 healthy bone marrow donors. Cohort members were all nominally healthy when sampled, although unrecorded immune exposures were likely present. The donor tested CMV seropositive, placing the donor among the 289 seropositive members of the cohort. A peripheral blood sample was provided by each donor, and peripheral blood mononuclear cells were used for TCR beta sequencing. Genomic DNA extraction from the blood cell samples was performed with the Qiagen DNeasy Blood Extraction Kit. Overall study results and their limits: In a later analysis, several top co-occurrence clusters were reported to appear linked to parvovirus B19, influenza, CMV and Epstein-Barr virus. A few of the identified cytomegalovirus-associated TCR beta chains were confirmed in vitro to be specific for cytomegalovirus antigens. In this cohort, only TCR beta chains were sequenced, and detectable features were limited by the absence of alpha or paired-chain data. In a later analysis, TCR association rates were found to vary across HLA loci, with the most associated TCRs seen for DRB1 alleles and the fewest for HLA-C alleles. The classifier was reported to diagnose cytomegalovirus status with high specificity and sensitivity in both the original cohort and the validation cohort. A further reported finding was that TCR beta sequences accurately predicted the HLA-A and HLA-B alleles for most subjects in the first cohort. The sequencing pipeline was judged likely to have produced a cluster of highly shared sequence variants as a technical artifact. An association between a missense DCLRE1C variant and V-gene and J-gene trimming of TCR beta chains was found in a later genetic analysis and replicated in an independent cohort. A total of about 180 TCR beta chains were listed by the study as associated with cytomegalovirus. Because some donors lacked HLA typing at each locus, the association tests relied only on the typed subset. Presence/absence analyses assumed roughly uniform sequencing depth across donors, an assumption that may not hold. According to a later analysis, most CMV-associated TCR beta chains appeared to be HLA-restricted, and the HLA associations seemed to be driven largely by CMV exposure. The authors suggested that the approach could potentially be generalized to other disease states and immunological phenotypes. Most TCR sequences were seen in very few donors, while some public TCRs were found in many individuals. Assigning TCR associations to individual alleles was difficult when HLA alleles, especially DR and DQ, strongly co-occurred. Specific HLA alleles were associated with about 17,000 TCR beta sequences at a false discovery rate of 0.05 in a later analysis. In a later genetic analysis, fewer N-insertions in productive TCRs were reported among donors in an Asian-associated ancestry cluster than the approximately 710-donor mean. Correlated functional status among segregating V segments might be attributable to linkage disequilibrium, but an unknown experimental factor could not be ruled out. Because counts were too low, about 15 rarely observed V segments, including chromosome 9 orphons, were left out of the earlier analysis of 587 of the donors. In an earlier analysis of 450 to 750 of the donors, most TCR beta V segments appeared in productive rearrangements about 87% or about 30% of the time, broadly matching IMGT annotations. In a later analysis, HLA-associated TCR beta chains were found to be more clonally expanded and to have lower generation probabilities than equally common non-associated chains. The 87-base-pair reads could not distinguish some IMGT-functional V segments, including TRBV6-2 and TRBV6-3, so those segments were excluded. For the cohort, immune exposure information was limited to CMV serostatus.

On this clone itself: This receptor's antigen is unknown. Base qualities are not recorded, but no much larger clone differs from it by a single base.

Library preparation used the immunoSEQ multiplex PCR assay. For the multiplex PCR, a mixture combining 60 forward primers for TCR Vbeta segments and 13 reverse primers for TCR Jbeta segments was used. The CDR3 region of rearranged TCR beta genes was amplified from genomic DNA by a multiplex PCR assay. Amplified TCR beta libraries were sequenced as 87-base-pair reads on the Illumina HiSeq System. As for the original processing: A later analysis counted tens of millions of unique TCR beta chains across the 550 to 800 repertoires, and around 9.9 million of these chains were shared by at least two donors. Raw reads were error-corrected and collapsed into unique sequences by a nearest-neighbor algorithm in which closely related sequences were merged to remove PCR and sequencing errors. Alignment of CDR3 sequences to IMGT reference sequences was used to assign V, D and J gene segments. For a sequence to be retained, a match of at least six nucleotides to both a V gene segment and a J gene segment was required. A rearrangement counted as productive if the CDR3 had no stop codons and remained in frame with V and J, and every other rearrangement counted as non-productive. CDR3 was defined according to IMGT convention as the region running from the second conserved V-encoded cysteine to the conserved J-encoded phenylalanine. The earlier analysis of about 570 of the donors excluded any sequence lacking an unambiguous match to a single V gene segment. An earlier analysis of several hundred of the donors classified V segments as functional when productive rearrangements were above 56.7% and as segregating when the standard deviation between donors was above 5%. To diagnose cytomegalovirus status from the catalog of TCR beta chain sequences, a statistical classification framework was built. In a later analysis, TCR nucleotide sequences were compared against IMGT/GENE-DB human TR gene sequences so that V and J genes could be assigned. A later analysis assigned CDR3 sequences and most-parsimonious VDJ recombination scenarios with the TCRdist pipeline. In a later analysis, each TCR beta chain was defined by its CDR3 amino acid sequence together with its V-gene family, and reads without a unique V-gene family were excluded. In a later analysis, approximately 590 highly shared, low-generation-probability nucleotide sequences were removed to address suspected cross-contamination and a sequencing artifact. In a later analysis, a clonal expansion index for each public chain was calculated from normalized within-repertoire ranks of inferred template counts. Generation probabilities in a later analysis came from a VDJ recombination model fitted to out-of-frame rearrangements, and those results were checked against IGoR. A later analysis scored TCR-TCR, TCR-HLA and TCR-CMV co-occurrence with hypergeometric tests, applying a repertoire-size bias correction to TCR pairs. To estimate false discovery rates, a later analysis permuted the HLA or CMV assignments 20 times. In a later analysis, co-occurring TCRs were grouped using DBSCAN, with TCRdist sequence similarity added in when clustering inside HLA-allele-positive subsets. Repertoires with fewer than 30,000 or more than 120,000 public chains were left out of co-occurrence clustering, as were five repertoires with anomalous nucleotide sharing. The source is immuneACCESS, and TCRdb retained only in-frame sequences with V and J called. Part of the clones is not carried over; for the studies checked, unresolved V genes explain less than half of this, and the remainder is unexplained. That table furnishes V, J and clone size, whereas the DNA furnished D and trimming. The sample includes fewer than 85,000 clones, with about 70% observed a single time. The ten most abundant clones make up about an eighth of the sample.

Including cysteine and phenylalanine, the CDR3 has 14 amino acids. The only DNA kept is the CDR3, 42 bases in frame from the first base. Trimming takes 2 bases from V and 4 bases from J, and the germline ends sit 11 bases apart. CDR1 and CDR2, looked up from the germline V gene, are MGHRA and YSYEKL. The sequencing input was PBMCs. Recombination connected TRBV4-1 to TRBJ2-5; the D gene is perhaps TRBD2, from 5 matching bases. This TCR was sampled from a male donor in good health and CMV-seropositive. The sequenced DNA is TGCGCCAGCAGCCAAAACGGGGTAGCAGAGACCCAGTACTTC. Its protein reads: CASSQNGVAETQYF.